The clone carrying this T cell receptor (beta chain) was detected ten times or more. This specimen comes from a study of T cells in Graves' hyperthyroidism and ophthalmopathy. The blood sample predates any ophthalmopathy symptoms, coming from first hyperthyroidism diagnosis. Germline V gene data show CDR1 as LNHDA and CDR2 as SQIVND (reference sequence). V trimming: 6 bases; J trimming: 4 bases; junction bases outside the gene matches: 9. This CDR3 has 15 amino acids. Researchers took RNA transcripts and amplified the TCR beta CDR3 regions from them. With the HTBI primer set, the TCR CDR3 went through a first round of RT-PCR. A single record per CDR3 protein comes from TCRdb applying MiXCR to the multiplex PCR reads. The table has some 600,000 distinct CDR3 sequences, approximately 15% seen once.

The sample consisted of blood. The chain combines TRBV19 with TRBJ2-5, with 9 bases identical to TRBD2. This TCR came from a woman under 40 with Graves' hyperthyroidism that later progressed to Graves' ophthalmopathy. The CDR3 coding sequence is TGTGCCAGTAGGGATAGCGGGAGTACTGTAGAGACCCAGTACTTC. Translated, it gives CASRDSGSTVETQYF.